This T cell receptor (beta chain) is from a study of human T cells and chemical hapten exposure. Study at large: Donors were sensitized with 2% DPC on the upper inner arm. Among samples, TCR yields varied mainly because of small differences in pooled library volume.

This clonotype was counted many times. TCRdb reprocessed the RACE reads with MiXCR, giving one entry per CDR3 protein. The table lists about 110,000 distinct CDR3 sequences, around 10% of them singletons. Time point noted: pre-sensitization, week 0. This sample's treatment: therapeutic diphenylcyclopropenone sensitization with weekly scalp DPC. Trimming shortened V by 3 bases and J by 5 bases, and 14 bases separated the two germline ends. The germline V gene has CDR1 LNHDA and CDR2 SQIVND (reference sequence). The CDR3 extends over 15 amino acids. The V call is TRBV19, the J call TRBJ2-4; a weak D match, TRBD1 (5 bases). The sequence was collected from a woman aged 45-59 years with alopecia areata. Some clones in this sample may be carry-over from other donors' samples. This material consisted of whole blood, taken in connection with sensitization to the hapten diphenylcyclopropenone (DPC). The CDR3 region has the DNA TGTGCCAGTAGTATCGGACAAGGTCGGGAAAACATTCAGTACTTC. This translates into CASSIGQGRENIQYF. The full variable domain, with the rest looked up from reference TRBV19 and TRBJ2-4, is DGGITQSPKYLFRKEGQNVTLSCEQNLNHDAMYWYRQDPGQGLRLIYYSQIVNDFQKGDIAEGYSVSREKKESFPLTVTSAQKNPTAFYLCASSIGQGRENIQYFGAGTRLSVL.